What follows are 5 T cell receptor beta chains derived from one specimen sequenced in a study of TIL therapy for anti-PD-1-resistant metastatic lung cancer. The immunoSEQ assay was v3. Clones were sequenced by immunoSEQ multiplex PCR, and TCRdb holds only the in-frame ones, with some missing. The data hold tens of thousands of clones, with under 75% observed a single time. Regarding time point: pre-treatment sample, taken before nivolumab and TIL therapy. The sequencing here drew on blood, taken at baseline. The receptors stem from a person between 25 and 79 years old with non-small cell lung cancer.

This clone occurred a few times. The genes are TRBV7-8 and TRBJ2-1; 12 positions match TRBD2. Germline CDR1 SGHVS, CDR2 FQNEAQ. The junction had 0 bases not matched to a gene; V was cut back by 5 bases and J by 1 base. The CDR3 consists of 15 residues. The CDR3 DNA reads TGTGCCAGCAGCGGACTAGCGGGGTCCTACAATGAGCAGTTCTTC. It translates to CASSGLAGSYNEQFF.

The chain employs TRBV6-1 and TRBJ1-4, with unresolved D. The V end lost 6 bases, the J end lost 7 bases, and 6 bases lay between the germline ends. The germline V gene has CDR1 MNHNS and CDR2 SASEGT. The CDR3 is 11 amino acids. The CDR3 bases are TGTGCCAGCAGGGGGAGTGAAAAACTGTTTTTT. Its translation: CASRGSEKLFF.

This clone has a handful of counts. This chain connects TRBV10-3 to TRBJ1-2; D gene ambiguous. The ends were cut back, 0 bases at V and 4 bases at J, with 9 bases in the middle. The germline CDR1 and CDR2 sequences are ENHRY and SYGVKD. CDR3 length equals 14 residues. The CDR3 nucleotides read TGTGCCATCAGTGAGTCGATAGCCCCCTATGGCTACACCTTC. Translated, it gives CAISESIAPYGYTF.

The chain recombines TRBV11-2 with TRBJ2-5; D possibly corresponds to TRBD1 (6 bases). Germline loops: CDR1 SGHAT, CDR2 FQNNGV. Trimming took off 2 bases at V and 2 bases at J, with 9 bases between the two ends. The CDR3 is made up of 14 amino acids. CDR3 coding DNA: TGTGCCAGCAGCTTAACAGGGCCGCAAGAGACCCAGTACTTC. The encoded protein is CASSLTGPQETQYF.

This clone was detected only a few times. The CDR3 loop is CASSVRDGNEKLFF. CDR3 in DNA: TGTGCCAGTAGCGTCCGGGACGGTAATGAAAAACTGTTTTTT. The V and J genes are TRBV19 and TRBJ1-4; D possibly corresponds to TRBD1 (5 bases). The germline CDR1 and CDR2 sequences are LNHDA and SQIVND (reference sequence). V gave up 6 bases and J gave up 4 bases, with 12 bases separating them. CDR3 length: 14 residues.